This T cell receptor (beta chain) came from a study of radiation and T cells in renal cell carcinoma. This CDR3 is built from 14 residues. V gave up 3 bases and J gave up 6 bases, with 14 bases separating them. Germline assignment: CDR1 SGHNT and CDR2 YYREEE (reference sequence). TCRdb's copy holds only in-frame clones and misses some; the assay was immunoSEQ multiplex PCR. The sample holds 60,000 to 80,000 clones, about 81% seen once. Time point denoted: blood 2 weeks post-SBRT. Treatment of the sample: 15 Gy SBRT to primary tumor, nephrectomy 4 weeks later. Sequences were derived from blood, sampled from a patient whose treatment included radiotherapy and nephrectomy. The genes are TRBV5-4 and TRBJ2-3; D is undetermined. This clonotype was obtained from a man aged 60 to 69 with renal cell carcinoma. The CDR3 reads CASSSSRQADTQYF. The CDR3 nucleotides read TGTGCCAGCAGCTCCTCGCGCCAGGCGGATACGCAGTATTTT.